Presented here are 9 T cell receptor beta chains from one specimen sequenced in a study of radiotherapy plus CTLA-4 blockade in lung cancer (dated 2018 in TCRdb). Preparation of the library involved the immunoSEQ multiplex PCR assay. TCRdb re-hosts the immuneACCESS table, in-frame sequences only. Its copies lack some clones; in the studies checked, an unresolved V gene accounts for under half of them, and the cause for the rest is not known. For this sample the table gives tens of thousands of clones, of which more than 70% were detected only once. The top ten clonotypes cover roughly 15% of the sample. The sample in question was peripheral blood, obtained from a patient treated with radiotherapy plus ipilimumab. The receptors were sampled from a human donor with non-small cell lung cancer whose response to radiotherapy plus ipilimumab could not be evaluated. Some clones in this sample may be carry-over from other donors' samples.

This clone was detected once. V gene TRBV5-1 combines with J gene TRBJ1-1; D ambiguous. Germline V lookup: CDR1 SGHRS, CDR2 YFSETQ. The CDR3 extends over 17 amino acids. V lost 4 bases and J lost 10, with 29 bases in between. The CDR3 DNA follows: TGCGCCAGCAGCCCATCCTGGACGGGGAATCACGACTGGACAGCTTTCTTT. Its translation is CASSPSWTGNHDWTAFF.

This chain links TRBV28 with TRBJ2-7; 9 bases match TRBD1. The CDR3 contains 15 residues. Germline-derived CDR1 and CDR2 are MDHEN and SYDVKM. With V trimmed by 5 bases and J by 4 bases, 9 bases remained unmatched. The CDR3: CASSPLGTGNYEQYF. The CDR3 DNA follows: TGTGCCAGCAGTCCCCTGGGGACAGGGAATTACGAGCAGTACTTC.

The V gene is TRBV5-1, the J gene TRBJ2-2, with 7 bases matching TRBD1. V gave up 0 bases and J gave up 4 bases; unmatched junction bases: 6. In germline, CDR1 is SGHRS, CDR2 YFSETQ. The CDR3 has 16 residues. In DNA form, the CDR3 reads TGCGCCAGCAGCTTGGAGGGGACAGAACGCACCGGGGAGCTGTTTTTT. Translating gives CASSLEGTERTGELFF.

This clone was detected a few times. The CDR3, as DNA: TGTGCCAGCAGCTCGCCCGGAGGGAGAGAAAAACTGTTTTTT. Translation: CASSSPGGREKLFF. The chain has TRBV9 and TRBJ1-4, with no clear D. The CDR3 has 14 amino acids. The germline V gene has CDR1 SGDLS and CDR2 YYNGEE. V shed 4 bases and J shed 8 bases, with 15 bases lying between them.

This clone was detected only a few times. J is TRBJ1-1 and V is TRBV6-5; TRBD1 is a possible D gene (6 bases). Looked up from germline, CDR1 is MNHEY and CDR2 is SVGAGI. The CDR3 has 13 residues. The V gene lost 6 bases and the J gene lost 3 bases, with 11 bases spanning the gap. The CDR3 DNA reads TGTGCCAGCAGCTTACAGGGCTACACTGAAGCTTTCTTT. Translating it yields CASSLQGYTEAFF.

This sequence joins TRBV28 and TRBJ1-6; no clear D gene. The CDR3 has 14 amino acids. V was clipped by 2 bases and J by 9 bases, with 11 bases between them. Germline loops: CDR1 MDHEN, CDR2 SYDVKM. CDR3 sequence (DNA): TGTGCCAGCAGTTTAAGTGCGGGAGGTTCACCCCTCCACTTT. Its translation: CASSLSAGGSPLHF.

This clone was observed a single time. The V gene is TRBV5-1, the J gene TRBJ1-5, with D possibly being TRBD1 (6 bases). This CDR3 comprises 17 residues. Trimming left V 7 bases short and J 5 bases short, with 25 bases between. Germline CDR1 is SGHRS and CDR2 is YFSETQ. The CDR3 bases are TGCGCCAGCCTAGGGGGGAGGGAGCCAAAGAGCGATCAGCCCCAGCATTTT. The encoded protein is CASLGGREPKSDQPQHF.

The chain combines TRBV4-3 with TRBJ2-2, with D possibly matching TRBD1 (5 bases). Per germline, CDR1 LGHNA and CDR2 YSLEER. The CDR3 is made up of 16 amino acids. The V end was cut by 0 bases, the J end by 1 base, with 9 bases between. CDR3 in amino acids: CASSQERGLNTGELFF. CDR3 DNA sequence: TGCGCCAGCAGCCAAGAAAGGGGTTTGAACACCGGGGAGCTGTTTTTT.

This clone is a singleton in its sample. The chain links TRBV5-1 to TRBJ2-3, with D possibly matching TRBD2 (6 bases). Germline V gives CDR1 SGHRS, CDR2 YFSETQ. The V end was cut by 5 bases, the J end by 3 bases, with 16 bases between. CDR3 length: 15 residues. The CDR3 spells CASSPAGLGTDTQYF. Written as DNA, the CDR3 is TGCGCCAGCAGTCCCGCGGGGCTGGGGACAGATACGCAGTATTTT. The full variable domain, rest sourced from reference TRBV5-1 and TRBJ2-3, is KAGVTQTPRYLIKTRGQQVTLSCSPISGHRSVSWYQQTPGQGLQFLFEYFSETQRNKGNFPGRFSGRQFSNSRSEMNVSTLELGDSALYLCASSPAGLGTDTQYFGPGTRLTVL.